This passage covers 14 T cell receptor beta chains from one sample sequenced in a study of blood T cell repertoires in COVID-19. The assay was immunoSEQ multiplex PCR, and TCRdb's table has in-frame clones only and misses some. There are 100,000 to 120,000 clones in the sample; about 86% occur only once, and over 35% lies in the top ten. Sequenced material: peripheral blood. These receptors were obtained from a man older than 75 with acute or convalescent COVID-19.

This chain uses TRBV5-1 with TRBJ2-3, with 7 nucleotides matching TRBD1. CDR3 length: 19 amino acids. Looked up from germline, CDR1 is SGHRS and CDR2 is YFSETQ. V lost 4 bases and J lost 4; bases outside the gene matches: 21. The CDR3: CASSKYRDSRQVRPDTQYF. The CDR3 bases are TGCGCCAGCAGCAAATACCGGGACAGTCGGCAAGTACGGCCAGATACGCAGTATTTT.

This clone was found a few times. The chain employs TRBV5-1 and TRBJ2-1; 7 nucleotides align to TRBD2. Germline V gene data show CDR1 as SGHRS and CDR2 as YFSETQ. Unmatched junction bases numbered 5, after V lost 2 bases and J lost 0 bases. CDR3 size: 16 residues. CDR3 sequence (DNA): TGCGCCAGCAGCTTTACTAGCGCTGGCTCCTACAATGAGCAGTTCTTC. Its translation: CASSFTSAGSYNEQFF.

This clone was found a few times. J is TRBJ1-5 and V is TRBV19; 7 bases agree with TRBD1. The CDR3 length is 13 residues. Per germline, CDR1 LNHDA and CDR2 SQIVND (reference sequence). Trimming took 3 bases from V and 4 from J; bases not matched to a gene: 0. The CDR3 is CASSMTGNQPQHF. The CDR3 coding sequence is TGTGCCAGTAGTATGACAGGGAATCAGCCCCAGCATTTT.

The rearrangement links TRBV5-5 to TRBJ2-1; 7 bases agree with TRBD2. The CDR3 totals 16 residues. After removal of 3 bases from V and 0 bases from J, the junction contained 6 bases not matched to a gene. Per germline, CDR1 SGHKS and CDR2 YYEKEE (reference sequence). For the CDR3, the DNA is TGTGCCAGCAGCTCCTTGGCGGGAGACTCCTACAATGAGCAGTTCTTC. Translated, it gives CASSSLAGDSYNEQFF. Looking up the rest from reference TRBV5-5 and TRBJ2-1 gives the full variable domain: DAGVTQSPTHLIKTRGQQVTLRCSPISGHKSVSWYQQVLGQGPQFIFQYYEKEERGRGNFPDRFSARQFPNYSSELNVNALLLGDSALYLCASSSLAGDSYNEQFFGPGTRLTVL.

This chain joins TRBV14 and TRBJ2-1; 15 positions agree with TRBD2. CDR1 SGHDN and CDR2 FVKESK come from the germline V gene. V lost 4 bases to trimming and J lost 9 bases; unmatched junction nucleotides: 10. The CDR3 runs 17 residues. CDR3 in amino acids: CASSPPGLAGGGSEQFF. The CDR3 DNA follows: TGTGCCAGCAGCCCTCCCGGACTAGCGGGAGGGGGTAGTGAGCAGTTCTTC. Filled out from reference TRBV14 and TRBJ2-1, the complete variable domain reads EAGVTQFPSHSVIEKGQTVTLRCDPISGHDNLYWYRRVMGKEIKFLLHFVKESKQDESGMPNNRFLAERTGGTYSTLKVQPAELEDSGVYFCASSPPGLAGGGSEQFFGPGTRLTVL.

V is TRBV5-1 and J is TRBJ1-4; the match to TRBD1 covers 10 bases. Germline V gene data show CDR1 as SGHRS and CDR2 as YFSETQ. After removal of 0 bases from V and 6 bases from J, the junction contained 2 bases not matched to a gene. This CDR3 is built from 15 residues. The CDR3 loop reads CASSLAGTGDEKLFF. In DNA form, the CDR3 reads TGCGCCAGCAGCTTGGCCGGGACAGGGGATGAAAAACTGTTTTTT.

CDR3 region: CASSPRQGTGANVLTF. The CDR3 coding sequence is TGTGCCAGCAGCCCGAGACAGGGTACTGGGGCCAACGTCCTGACTTTC. This sequence joins TRBV7-2 and TRBJ2-6, with 7 bases aligning to TRBD1. Germline assignment: CDR1 SGHTA and CDR2 FQGNSA. The CDR3 has 16 amino acids. J gave up 2 bases and V 5 bases, and 6 bases lay outside the gene matches. The full variable domain, rest sourced from reference TRBV7-2 and TRBJ2-6, is GAGVSQSPSNKVTEKGKDVELRCDPISGHTALYWYRQSLGQGLEFLIYFQGNSAPDKSGLPSDRFSAERTGGSVSTLTIQRTQQEDSAVYLCASSPRQGTGANVLTFGAGSRLTVL.

The CDR3 loop is CASSQDQGWNSPLHF. Written as DNA, the CDR3 is TGTGCCAGCAGCCAAGATCAGGGGTGGAATTCACCCCTCCACTTT. The V and J genes are TRBV3-1 (or the pseudogene TRBV3-2) and TRBJ1-6, with TRBD1 as a possible D gene (6 bases). Looked up from germline, CDR1 is LGHDT and CDR2 is YNNKEL (reference sequence). The germline V and J ends were trimmed by 0 bases and 7 bases, with 10 bases remaining between them. The CDR3 extends over 15 amino acids.

This chain links TRBV30 with TRBJ2-6; TRBD2 matches 8 bases. CDR3 length equals 19 residues. V lost 0 bases to trimming and J lost 1 base; unmatched junction nucleotides: 11. The germline V gene has CDR1 GTSNPN and CDR2 SVGIG (reference sequence). The CDR3 coding sequence is TGTGCCTGGAGTGTCCAGGCGGGAGGTTGGATTTCTGGGGCCAACGTCCTGACTTTC. Its protein product is CAWSVQAGGWISGANVLTF.

The chain carries TRBV6-4 and TRBJ2-2; TRBD2 aligns across 11 bases. Germline loops: CDR1 MRHNA, CDR2 SNTAGT. This CDR3 is built from 13 residues. Losses at the gene ends were 4 bases for V and 8 bases for J; bases not matched to a gene: 0. The CDR3 loop reads CASSGLAGGELFF. The CDR3 DNA follows: TGTGCCAGCAGTGGACTAGCGGGAGGGGAGCTGTTTTTT.

The rearrangement links TRBV28 to TRBJ2-1; 13 bases match TRBD2. V was clipped by 5 bases and J by 8 bases; unmatched bases: 6. This CDR3 is built from 15 residues. Per germline, CDR1 MDHEN and CDR2 SYDVKM. The DNA for the CDR3 is TGTGCCAGCAGTAGGACTAGCGGGAGTTTCGATGAGCAGTTCTTC. This codes for CASSRTSGSFDEQFF.

The genes are TRBV3-1 (or the pseudogene TRBV3-2) and TRBJ1-1; TRBD1 might be the D (6 bases). V lost 2 bases and J 3 bases, leaving 19 bases between the germline ends. CDR1 and CDR2 from the germline V gene are LGHDT and YNNKEL (reference sequence). This CDR3 region has 17 residues. The CDR3 protein is CASSQQQGRDIYTEAFF. CDR3 nucleotides: TGTGCCAGCAGCCAACAACAGGGTAGGGATATATACACTGAAGCTTTCTTT.

The CDR3 nucleotides are TGTGCCAGTAGCGCTCTACAGGGCACTGAGCAGTTCTTC. Translation: CASSALQGTEQFF. The chain uses TRBV19 and TRBJ2-1, with D perhaps matching TRBD1 (6 bases). The V gene lost 6 bases and the J gene lost 9 bases, with 15 bases spanning the gap. The CDR3 is 13 residues long. Germline CDR1 LNHDA, CDR2 SQIVND (reference sequence).

In its sample, this clone was seen once. Other DNA sequences in this specimen translate into the identical CDR3. As DNA, the CDR3 is TGTGCCAGCAGTTTGTGGGGGAGGGAACAGCCCCAGCATTTT. This translates into CASSLWGREQPQHF. The gene calls are TRBV28 and TRBJ1-5, with a possible D match to TRBD1 (5 bases). CDR1 and CDR2 from the germline V gene are MDHEN and SYDVKM. Trimming pared 3 bases from V and 7 bases from J, leaving 13 bases between. The CDR3 totals 14 residues.